This T cell receptor beta chain was captured by sequencing in a study of cytomegalovirus exposure and HLA in healthy donors. Study-wide points: In the 120 validation repertoires, just under 95% of cluster scores exceeded 0, per a later analysis. Published work reported that the classifier diagnosed cytomegalovirus status with high specificity and sensitivity.

Turning to this clone: Its cognate antigen is unknown.

Profiling relied on immunoSEQ multiplex PCR, and the TCRdb table lists in-frame clones only, not all of them. The sample shows 100,000 to 150,000 clones, roughly 89% of them seen only once. CDR3 length: 14 residues. V lost 3 bases to trimming and J lost 7 bases, with 13 bases between them. Germline V gene data show CDR1 as MDHEN and CDR2 as SYDVKM. This sequence was found in a woman between 18 and 29 years old in good health and CMV-seronegative. The sequencing sample was made of PBMCs. The chain uses TRBV28 and TRBJ2-1; maybe TRBD2 (5 bases). Here the CDR3 reads CASSLFRGGNEQFF. The CDR3 bases are TGTGCCAGCAGTTTGTTCCGGGGTGGAAATGAGCAGTTCTTC.